A single sample gave rise to the 23 T cell receptor beta chains below, sequenced in a study of cytomegalovirus exposure and HLA in healthy donors. This table comes from immunoSEQ multiplex PCR, and its TCRdb copy is limited to in-frame clones, with some not included. The table shows under 250,000 clones, with around 78% occurring only once. Input material: PBMCs. The receptors originated from a woman aged 18-30 years in good health and CMV-seronegative.

As regards this clone: The same CDR3 can be traced to other DNA sequences in this sample. This sequence joins TRBV9 and TRBJ2-7; a possible D gene is TRBD1 (6 bases). CDR3 length: 14 amino acids. V was trimmed by 2 bases and J by 1 base, leaving 10 bases between them. The germline V gene has CDR1 SGDLS and CDR2 YYNGEE. CDR3 sequence (DNA): TGTGCCAGCAGCGTTGCAGGGGCATCCTACGAGCAGTACTTC. This codes for CASSVAGASYEQYF.

A single count supports this clone. This chain links TRBV10-3 with TRBJ1-1, with 8 nucleotides matching TRBD1. The CDR3 totals 16 residues. V shed 2 bases, J shed 0 bases, and the junction held 5 bases outside the gene matches. The germline gives CDR1 ENHRY, CDR2 SYGVKD. CDR3 DNA sequence: TGTGCCATCAGTGAGAGGCCAGGGGGCTTGAACACTGAAGCTTTCTTT. This translates into CAISERPGGLNTEAFF.

V usage is TRBV5-1 and J usage is TRBJ2-3; D may correspond to TRBD1 or TRBD2 (6 bases each). This CDR3 contains 16 residues. The ends were cut back, 3 bases at V and 0 bases at J, with 14 bases in the middle. Germline V gene sequence: CDR1 SGHRS, CDR2 YFSETQ. CDR3 residues: CASSWRGADSTDTQYF. The CDR3 DNA is TGCGCCAGCAGCTGGAGGGGGGCCGATAGCACAGATACGCAGTATTTT. The full variable domain, rest sourced from reference TRBV5-1 and TRBJ2-3, is KAGVTQTPRYLIKTRGQQVTLSCSPISGHRSVSWYQQTPGQGLQFLFEYFSETQRNKGNFPGRFSGRQFSNSRSEMNVSTLELGDSALYLCASSWRGADSTDTQYFGPGTRLTVL.

The chain uses TRBV6-5 and TRBJ1-2; the match to TRBD1 covers 9 bases. J gave up 2 bases and V 2 bases, and 0 bases lay outside the gene matches. CDR3 length: 14 amino acids. The germline CDR1 and CDR2 sequences are MNHEY and SVGAGI. CDR3 nucleotides: TGTGCCAGCAGTTACGGGACAGGGAACTATGGCTACACCTTC. Its translation: CASSYGTGNYGYTF.

The chain joins TRBV30 to TRBJ2-3, with D possibly TRBD2 on 6 matching bases. The CDR3 is made up of 15 amino acids. Per germline, CDR1 GTSNPN and CDR2 SVGIG (reference sequence). Deletions cut 0 bases from V and 0 bases from J, with 10 bases between. CDR3 sequence: CAWSVGRGSTDTQYF. For the CDR3, the DNA is TGTGCCTGGAGTGTCGGGCGGGGAAGCACAGATACGCAGTATTTT.

The chain carries TRBV6-5 and TRBJ1-2; D is undetermined. The germline V and J ends were trimmed by 0 bases and 5 bases, with 13 bases remaining between them. Germline V gene lookup returns CDR1 MNHEY and CDR2 SVGAGI. This CDR3 is built from 15 residues. CDR3 sequence reads: CASSYSAGQGYGYTF. The CDR3 region has the DNA TGTGCCAGCAGTTACTCGGCGGGCCAAGGGTATGGCTACACCTTC.

The gene calls are TRBV13 and TRBJ2-2; D is uncertain. The germline CDR1 and CDR2 sequences are PRHDT and FYEKMQ (reference sequence). Trimming stripped 6 bases from V and 8 bases from J, with 10 bases between. The CDR3 covers 12 residues. The CDR3 DNA sequence: TGTGCCAGCAGTCGAAACGAGGGGGAGCTGTTTTTT. Residues: CASSRNEGELFF.

This chain uses TRBV7-2 with TRBJ2-2; D is possibly TRBD1 (6 bases). CDR1 is SGHTA, CDR2 FQGNSA, per germline. V was cut by 1 base and J by 9 bases, with 15 bases left in between. The CDR3 has 15 amino acids. Written as DNA, the CDR3 is TGTGCCAGCAGCTTAGGGGCAGGGGCAGGAAGGGAGCTGTTTTTT. This encodes CASSLGAGAGRELFF.

This chain connects TRBV27 to TRBJ1-4; D call uncertain. This CDR3 is 17 amino acids long. Trimming took 0 bases from V and 0 from J, leaving 11 bases between them. The germline V gene has CDR1 MNHEY and CDR2 SMNVEV (reference sequence). The CDR3 here is CASSLSGSLTTNEKLFF. The CDR3 coding sequence is TGTGCCAGCAGTTTATCGGGTTCCCTAACAACTAATGAAAAACTGTTTTTT.

The V gene is TRBV27, the J gene TRBJ2-6, with D maybe TRBD1 (6 bases). This CDR3 has 19 amino acids. V lost 7 bases and J lost 0, with 22 bases in between. CDR1 and CDR2 (germline): MNHEY, SMNVEV (reference sequence). As DNA, the CDR3 is TGTGCCAGCAACCCCCAGGGGCCCACCACTCTCTCTGGGGCCAACGTCCTGACTTTC. This translates into CASNPQGPTTLSGANVLTF.

The chain carries TRBV9 and TRBJ2-1; 10 bases are shared with TRBD2. Germline loops: CDR1 SGDLS, CDR2 YYNGEE. The CDR3 consists of 16 residues. The J segment lost 8 bases and the V segment lost 3 bases, leaving 11 bases of the junction unmatched. This CDR3 reads CASSGRGASGSHEQFF. The CDR3 coding sequence is TGTGCCAGCAGCGGTAGGGGGGCTAGCGGGAGCCATGAGCAGTTCTTC.

A few counts support this clone. V is TRBV2 and J is TRBJ1-2, with TRBD1 matching 9 bases. V lost 7 bases to trimming and J lost 5 bases; unmatched junction nucleotides: 8. This CDR3 region has 14 residues. Germline-derived CDR1 and CDR2 are SNHLY and FYNNEI. CDR3 DNA: TGTGCCAGCATACCGGACAGGGGAGGGTATGGCTACACCTTC. Protein sequence: CASIPDRGGYGYTF.

The genes are TRBV5-1 and TRBJ1-1, with 7 bases identical to TRBD1. CDR1 is SGHRS and CDR2 is YFSETQ in the germline V gene. V was clipped by 4 bases and J by 6 bases; unmatched bases: 18. The CDR3 runs 17 residues. The DNA for the CDR3 is TGCGCCAGCAGCCCGCCCGCGAGGGGGCTGAAGTCCCCTGAAGCTTTCTTT. This sequence encodes CASSPPARGLKSPEAFF.

V and J are TRBV7-2 and TRBJ2-3; D is uncertain. CDR1 SGHTA and CDR2 FQGNSA come from the germline V gene. V lost 0 bases, J lost 2 bases, and 3 bases lay in between. The CDR3 loop spans 13 amino acids. The CDR3 nucleotides are TGTGCCAGCAGCTTAGCTAACACAGATACGCAGTATTTT. It encodes CASSLANTDTQYF. The full variable domain, with the rest looked up from reference TRBV7-2 and TRBJ2-3, is GAGVSQSPSNKVTEKGKDVELRCDPISGHTALYWYRQSLGQGLEFLIYFQGNSAPDKSGLPSDRFSAERTGGSVSTLTIQRTQQEDSAVYLCASSLANTDTQYFGPGTRLTVL.

The genes are TRBV5-1 and TRBJ2-7, with TRBD2 matching 10 bases. V was clipped by 0 bases and J by 5 bases; unmatched bases: 5. The CDR3 has 15 amino acids. CDR1 and CDR2 from the germline V gene are SGHRS and YFSETQ. CDR3 residues: CASSLVVAGGDEQYF. The DNA of the CDR3 is TGCGCCAGCAGCTTGGTCGTAGCGGGAGGAGACGAGCAGTACTTC. Complete variable domain (other parts from reference TRBV5-1 and TRBJ2-7): KAGVTQTPRYLIKTRGQQVTLSCSPISGHRSVSWYQQTPGQGLQFLFEYFSETQRNKGNFPGRFSGRQFSNSRSEMNVSTLELGDSALYLCASSLVVAGGDEQYFGPGTRLTVT.

This chain connects TRBV4-1 to TRBJ2-7, with unresolved D. The CDR3 covers 11 residues. Germline values: CDR1 MGHRA, CDR2 YSYEKL. V was pared by 1 base and J by 6 bases, with 4 bases between. The CDR3 DNA reads as TGCGCCAGCAGCCAAGGGAGCGAGCAGTACTTC. It codes for CASSQGSEQYF.

This chain connects TRBV30 to TRBJ2-2; tentatively, D is TRBD1 (6 bases). Germline-derived CDR1 and CDR2 are GTSNPN and SVGIG (reference sequence). V lost 3 bases to trimming and J lost 8 bases, with 16 bases between them. The CDR3 contains 14 residues. The CDR3 is CAWSRTQGSGELFF. For the CDR3, the DNA is TGTGCCTGGAGCCGGACACAGGGTTCGGGGGAGCTGTTTTTT.

This clone is categorized as medium-sized. The V gene is TRBV4-1, the J gene TRBJ1-2, with D possibly TRBD1 on 6 matching bases. The CDR3 spans 14 residues. Trimming removed 2 bases from V and 2 bases from J, with 9 bases in between. The germline CDR1 and CDR2 sequences are MGHRA and YSYEKL. The CDR3 DNA is TGCGCCAGCAGCCAACTAGGACAGAACTATGGCTACACCTTC. The encoded protein is CASSQLGQNYGYTF.

This clone was seen more than once but under ten times. The V gene is TRBV12-5, the J gene TRBJ2-3; D might be TRBD1 (5 bases). The CDR3 totals 16 residues. Trimming stripped 2 bases from V and 10 bases from J, with 22 bases between. The germline CDR1 and CDR2 sequences are LGHNT and FRNRAP. CDR3 bases: TGTGCTAGTGGTTTGAGTATTGGACAAATTGCCAGTCCGCAGTATTTT. Protein sequence: CASGLSIGQIASPQYF.

The CDR3 DNA reads as TGCAGCGTCGGACCGGGACAGACTAACTATGGCTACACCTTC. This gives the protein CSVGPGQTNYGYTF. This chain connects TRBV29-1 to TRBJ1-2, with 7 bases that match TRBD1. This CDR3 contains 14 residues. Germline CDR1 reads SQVTM; CDR2 reads ANQGSEA. Trimming cost V 6 bases and J 0 bases; bases outside gene matches: 7.

V gene TRBV9 combines with J gene TRBJ1-5; 8 nucleotides align to TRBD1. This CDR3 region has 14 residues. The germline gives CDR1 SGDLS, CDR2 YYNGEE. J was trimmed by 5 bases and V by 2 bases; bases with no gene match: 3. The CDR3 loop is CASSVEGQDQPQHF. CDR3 sequence (DNA): TGTGCCAGCAGCGTCGAGGGACAGGATCAGCCCCAGCATTTT.

The chain couples TRBV9 to TRBJ1-2; 8 nucleotides match TRBD1. V dropped 3 bases and J dropped 5; count of bases not matched to a gene: 0. The CDR3 loop spans 12 amino acids. Germline V CDR1 and CDR2: SGDLS, YYNGEE. CDR3 amino acids: CASSGQGYGYTF. CDR3 nucleotides: TGTGCCAGCAGCGGACAGGGGTATGGCTACACCTTC.

The V gene is TRBV2, the J gene TRBJ1-4; tentative D call: TRBD1 (6 bases). The CDR3 sequence is 15 residues long. V lost 2 bases and J 8 bases, leaving 15 bases between the germline ends. From germline, CDR1 is SNHLY and CDR2 FYNNEI. The CDR3 here is CASSELPLTGEKLFF. The CDR3 DNA follows: TGTGCCAGCAGTGAACTCCCTCTTACAGGGGAAAAACTGTTTTTT. Variable domain in full (rest from reference TRBV2 and TRBJ1-4): EPEVTQTPSHQVTQMGQEVILRCVPISNHLYFYWYRQILGQKVEFLVSFYNNEISEKSEIFDDQFSVERPDGSNFTLKIRSTKLEDSAMYFCASSELPLTGEKLFFGSGTQLSVL.